The 3 T cell receptor beta chains in this list originate from one sample, sequenced in a study of cytomegalovirus exposure and HLA in healthy donors. With 60 Vbeta and 13 Jbeta primers, the PCR was carried out. Clones were sequenced by immunoSEQ multiplex PCR, and TCRdb holds only the in-frame ones, with some missing. This table holds about 120,000 clones, approximately 80% found once. The sequenced sample consisted of PBMCs. These receptors were taken from a man between 35 and 55 years old in good health and CMV-seronegative.

CDR3 sequence reads: CASRRSGTVNYEQYF. For the CDR3, the DNA is TGTGCCAGCAGACGAAGCGGGACCGTCAACTACGAGCAGTACTTC. V and J are TRBV2 and TRBJ2-7, with 7 bases aligning to TRBD2. Per the germline V gene, CDR1 is SNHLY and CDR2 is FYNNEI. V dropped 6 bases and J dropped 3; count of bases not matched to a gene: 11. CDR3 length: 15 residues.

This chain links TRBV7-8 with TRBJ1-1, with D hard to call. Looked up from germline, CDR1 is SGHVS and CDR2 is FQNEAQ. The CDR3 totals 15 residues. Deletions cut 5 bases from V and 2 bases from J, with 15 bases between. The DNA for the CDR3 is TGTGCCAGCAGCCGCATCGAAGGAGGCAACACTGAAGCTTTCTTT. It yields the protein CASSRIEGGNTEAFF.

The chain has TRBV10-3 and TRBJ2-7; the match to TRBD2 covers 11 bases. V gave up 6 bases and J gave up 5 bases; unmatched junction bases: 6. The CDR3 is 14 residues long. CDR1 is ENHRY, CDR2 SYGVKD, per germline. CDR3 in DNA: TGTGCCATCAGCTTAGCGGGAGGGCCTCACGAGCAGTACTTC. Encoded protein: CAISLAGGPHEQYF.